This T cell receptor (beta chain) comes out of a study of STAT5B mutations in CD4+ large granular lymphocyte leukemia. Repertoires were generated with immunoSEQ multiplex PCR, while TCRdb's copy carries only in-frame clones and drops some. This repertoire shows about 40,000 clones, 84% found once; its top ten account for approximately 0.32%. Comments on this clone: Its antigen remains unidentified.

Study-wide points: Main leukemic clonotypes were patient-specific, but 20% to 25% appeared at low frequency elsewhere.

The receptor comes from a human donor in good health. The sequencing sample was made of CD4+ T cells from blood buffy coats.

The CDR3 is CATRGAGVSGANVLTF. The CDR3 nucleotides read TGTGCCACCCGGGGGGCGGGGGTGTCTGGGGCCAACGTCCTGACTTTC. The rearrangement joins TRBV15 to TRBJ2-6, with a weak D call TRBD2 (7 bases). Germline assignment: CDR1 LNHNV and CDR2 YYDKDF (reference sequence). This CDR3 has 16 amino acids. Trimming removed 8 bases at V and 1 base at J, with 15 bases between.